Listed here are 22 T cell receptor beta chains from one sample, sequenced in a study of T-cell reconstitution after alpha-beta-depleted transplantation in children. Unique molecular identifiers were used to barcode this TCRbeta library. TCRdb ran MiXCR on the PCR reads and lists one entry per CDR3 protein. The repertoire holds about 980,000 distinct CDR3 sequences, with about 31% as singletons. The source material was PBMCs, mostly from graft donor cells, sampled 360 days after TCRalphabeta/CD19-depleted stem cell transplant. The receptor set was obtained from a boy under two years old who had a stem cell transplant for SCID, so the T cells may come from the graft donor.

The J gene is TRBJ2-3, the V gene TRBV9; 9 nucleotides align to TRBD2. V was clipped by 2 bases and J by 5 bases; unmatched bases: 9. The CDR3 loop spans 16 amino acids. Germline CDR1 reads SGDLS; CDR2 reads YYNGEE. DNA for the CDR3: TGTGCCAGCAGCGTTTTCAGCGGGGGGTCCAGAGATACGCAGTATTTT. Its translation is CASSVFSGGSRDTQYF.

This chain uses TRBV6-2 or TRBV6-3 with TRBJ1-2, with 7 bases identical to TRBD1. Germline V gives CDR1 MNHEY, CDR2 SVGEGT. The CDR3 sequence is 15 residues long. Trimming cost V 3 bases and J 0 bases; bases outside gene matches: 4. The CDR3 DNA is TGTGCCAGCAGTTATCCGGGGACAGCTAACTATGGCTACACCTTC. It translates to CASSYPGTANYGYTF.

This clonotype was picked up a small number of times. The chain couples TRBV20-1 to TRBJ2-1; perhaps TRBD2 as D (7 bases). V shed 5 bases and J shed 4 bases, with 15 bases lying between them. Germline CDR1 reads DFQATT; CDR2 reads SNEGSKA (reference sequence). There are 14 residues in the CDR3. The DNA for the CDR3 is TGCAGTGCTTCAGGGGAGGGCTATTACAATGAGCAGTTCTTC. Amino acids: CSASGEGYYNEQFF.

The CDR3 coding sequence is TGCGCCAGCAGCCAATGGGGGGGGCCCTACGAGCAGTACTTC. It encodes CASSQWGGPYEQYF. The chain couples TRBV4-3 to TRBJ2-7, with D tentatively TRBD2 (7 bases). The CDR3 is 14 amino acids. Looked up from germline, CDR1 is LGHNA and CDR2 is YSLEER. Trimming took off 2 bases at V and 2 bases at J, with 10 bases between the two ends.

J is TRBJ2-3 and V is TRBV25-1, with D perhaps TRBD2 (8 bases). Germline CDR1 reads MGHDK; CDR2 reads SYGVNS. CDR3 length: 16 amino acids. Trimming cost V 7 bases and J 5 bases, with 22 bases left between them. CDR3 bases: TGTGCCAGCAATCGGGACAGCGGGGGACTACAAGATACGCAGTATTTT. Its protein is CASNRDSGGLQDTQYF. Full variable domain (rest looked up from reference TRBV25-1 and TRBJ2-3): EADIYQTPRYLVIGTGKKITLECSQTMGHDKMYWYQQDPGMELHLIHYSYGVNSTEKGDLSSESTVSRIRTEHFPLTLESARPSHTSQYLCASNRDSGGLQDTQYFGPGTRLTVL.

The chain combines TRBV28 with TRBJ2-7, with 10 bases identical to TRBD1. CDR3 length: 16 residues. V shed 2 bases, J shed 2 bases, and the junction held 6 bases outside the gene matches. From germline, CDR1 is MDHEN and CDR2 SYDVKM. For the CDR3, the DNA is TGTGCCAGCAGTTTACAAGGGACAGGGGAAACCTACGAGCAGTACTTC. Protein product: CASSLQGTGETYEQYF.

This rearrangement joins TRBV6-6 to TRBJ2-7; the D gene is possibly TRBD1 (6 bases). Germline CDR1 reads MNHNY; CDR2 reads SVGAGI (reference sequence). V lost 6 bases and J lost 7, with 13 bases in between. This CDR3 is built from 12 residues. In DNA form, the CDR3 reads TGTGCCAGCAGGGGAACAGGGTGGGAGCAGTACTTC. This translates into CASRGTGWEQYF.

A few counts support this clonotype. The genes are TRBV12-3 or TRBV12-4 and TRBJ2-2; D remains ambiguous. The CDR3 runs to 14 residues. V lost 7 bases and J lost 8, with 17 bases in between. CDR3 bases: TGTGCCAGCAACCCCCTTATCGGGTCTGGGGAGCTGTTTTTT. It is translated as CASNPLIGSGELFF.

The chain couples TRBV20-1 to TRBJ2-3; D is possibly TRBD2 (6 bases). This CDR3 spans 15 amino acids. Germline CDR1 reads DFQATT; CDR2 reads SNEGSKA (reference sequence). The V gene lost 3 bases and the J gene lost 2 bases, with 15 bases spanning the gap. CDR3 coding DNA: TGCAGTGCTAGTAGGCAGGGAGGCTCCACAGATACGCAGTATTTT. Residues: CSASRQGGSTDTQYF.

The chain joins TRBV12-3 or TRBV12-4 to TRBJ2-2; 7 bases are a match to TRBD1. The CDR3 totals 14 residues. Losses at the gene ends were 7 bases for V and 8 bases for J; bases not matched to a gene: 10. CDR3 sequence reads: CASKRQGSRGELFF. The CDR3 DNA is TGTGCCAGCAAGAGACAGGGAAGCCGTGGGGAGCTGTTTTTT.

This clonotype was found a few times. The chain recombines TRBV12-3 or TRBV12-4 with TRBJ2-7; TRBD1 matches at 9 bases. The CDR3 sequence is 14 residues long. J gave up 5 bases and V 6 bases, and 8 bases lay outside the gene matches. The chain's CDR3 is CASSRTGEYNEQYF. Here the CDR3 DNA reads TGTGCCAGCAGCCGGACAGGGGAGTATAACGAGCAGTACTTC.

This clonotype was picked up a small number of times. The V gene is TRBV2, the J gene TRBJ2-2; 7 bases fit TRBD2. Looked up from germline, CDR1 is SNHLY and CDR2 is FYNNEI. J was trimmed by 0 bases and V by 7 bases; bases with no gene match: 2. There are 14 residues in the CDR3. CDR3 amino acids: CASKRGSNTGELFF. The CDR3 bases are TGTGCCAGCAAGCGGGGATCGAACACCGGGGAGCTGTTTTTT.

The chain has TRBV19 and TRBJ2-5; TRBD2 agrees at 9 bases. V lost 5 bases to trimming and J lost 5 bases; unmatched junction nucleotides: 9. The germline gives CDR1 LNHDA, CDR2 SQIVND (reference sequence). The CDR3 has 15 residues. CDR3 in DNA: TGTGCCAGTAGTCCCCAGCGGGGGGCCGGGGAGACCCAGTACTTC. Protein: CASSPQRGAGETQYF.

This chain links TRBV5-1 with TRBJ2-2; tentative D call: TRBD1 (5 bases). Between the trimmed V and J ends, which lost 7 bases and 1 base, there was a span of 20 bases. The CDR3 runs to 17 residues. Germline lookup yields CDR1 SGHRS and CDR2 YFSETQ. The CDR3 nucleotides read TGCGCCAGCCGCCCTCAGGACACATCCTTGAACACCGGGGAGCTGTTTTTT. Amino acid sequence: CASRPQDTSLNTGELFF.

The DNA of the CDR3 is TGCAGTGCTAGATTGGGACAGTCTCAAGAGACCCAGTACTTC. It yields the protein CSARLGQSQETQYF. The V and J genes are TRBV20-1 and TRBJ2-5; 7 bases align to TRBD1. Germline assignment: CDR1 DFQATT and CDR2 SNEGSKA (reference sequence). CDR3 length: 14 residues. The V segment lost 2 bases and the J segment 2 bases; nucleotides outside the gene matches: 5.

CDR3 amino acids: CASKRDSGNSPLHF. The DNA for the CDR3 is TGTGCCAGCAAGAGGGACAGCGGTAATTCACCCCTCCACTTT. The rearrangement links TRBV6-1 to TRBJ1-6; 7 positions agree with TRBD1. With V trimmed by 7 bases and J by 6 bases, 6 bases remained unmatched. The germline V gene encodes CDR1 MNHNS and CDR2 SASEGT. This CDR3 comprises 14 residues.

This chain links TRBV4-1 with TRBJ1-6; D not resolved. The germline CDR1 and CDR2 sequences are MGHRA and YSYEKL. V was shortened by 3 bases and J by 4 bases, with 7 bases between the two germline ends. The CDR3 is made up of 14 amino acids. The DNA for the CDR3 is TGCGCCAGCAGCCAGGCATTATATAATTCACCCCTCCACTTT. This translates into CASSQALYNSPLHF.

In its sample, this clonotype was seen a few times. The V and J genes are TRBV18 and TRBJ1-3; 8 bases align to TRBD1. Germline values: CDR1 KGHSH, CDR2 LQKENI. Trimming cost V 2 bases and J 4 bases; bases outside gene matches: 7. The CDR3 is 16 amino acids. CDR3 in DNA: TGTGCCAGCTCACCAAGGTCCGGGACAGGAGGAAACACCATATATTTT. Its translation: CASSPRSGTGGNTIYF. Full variable domain (rest looked up from reference TRBV18 and TRBJ1-3): NAGVMQNPRHLVRRRGQEARLRCSPMKGHSHVYWYRQLPEEGLKFMVYLQKENIIDESGMPKERFSAEFPKEGPSILRIQQVVRGDSAAYFCASSPRSGTGGNTIYFGEGSWLTVV.

The V call is TRBV15, the J call TRBJ2-5; D is ambiguous. The CDR3 runs to 13 residues. The germline V gene has CDR1 LNHNV and CDR2 YYDKDF (reference sequence). The V end was cut by 3 bases, the J end by 5 bases, with 10 bases between. CDR3 bases: TGTGCCACCAGCAGTCAACTGGAGGAGACCCAGTACTTC. Amino acids: CATSSQLEETQYF.

The rearrangement links TRBV6-1 to TRBJ1-5, with 8 bases fitting TRBD1. CDR1 MNHNS and CDR2 SASEGT come from the germline V gene. There are 16 residues in the CDR3. Trimming took 5 bases from V and 2 from J; bases not matched to a gene: 8. Here the CDR3 DNA reads TGTGCCAGCAGTCCTACACCGGACAGGGGCAATCAGCCCCAGCATTTT. It translates to CASSPTPDRGNQPQHF.

Remarks on this clonotype: The CDR3 ends on some other residue instead of the conserved phenylalanine or tryptophan, so this is likely a read error. This chain uses TRBV7-2 with TRBJ2-3; D remains unclear. The CDR3 consists of 15 residues. Germline CDR1 and CDR2: SGHTA and FQGNSA. Trimming shortened V by 1 base and J by 2 bases, and 10 bases separated the two germline ends. For the CDR3, the DNA is TGTGCCAGCAGCTTAGTCTCTCGGAACACAGATACGCAGTATTAT. It encodes CASSLVSRNTDTQYY.

This clonotype was seen more than once but under ten times. The chain carries TRBV12-3 or TRBV12-4 and TRBJ2-7, with D tentatively TRBD1 (5 bases). With 3 bases removed from V and 1 base from J, the gap between germline ends came to 25 bases. This CDR3 spans 19 amino acids. Written as DNA, the CDR3 is TGTGCCAGCAGTTTCAACCCCCTGGGGAACAGGTGGGCGTCCTACGAGCAGTACTTC. Its translation is CASSFNPLGNRWASYEQYF.